This T cell receptor (beta chain) was retrieved from a study of T cell clonality in common variable immunodeficiency. The germline CDR1 and CDR2 sequences are SNHLY and FYNNEI. The CDR3 is made up of 13 amino acids. V shed 8 bases and J 2 bases; nucleotides not matched to a gene: 4. Here immunoSEQ multiplex PCR was the method, and the copy in TCRdb shows in-frame clones only, minus some. The repertoire consists of some 54,000 clones, none detected only once. Overall study findings and caveats: In common variable immunodeficiency, TCR beta chains reportedly carried fewer deletions and N-nucleotide insertions. TCRbeta clonality was increased in CVID versus healthy controls. Patient heterogeneity in the CVID cohort limited correlations between repertoire features and clinical complications.

Ten or more counts support this clone. Its specificity is not known. The read ends 3 residues before the CDR3 terminus; that terminus is restored from the germline J gene. The receptor comes from a person aged 18 to 75 in good health. The genes are TRBV2 and TRBJ2-5, with 8 bases lining up with TRBD2. Sequenced sample: peripheral blood mononuclear cells. The CDR3: CASDRLAQETQYF. Partial CDR3 DNA: TGTGCCAGCGACCGACTAGCGCAAGAGACC.